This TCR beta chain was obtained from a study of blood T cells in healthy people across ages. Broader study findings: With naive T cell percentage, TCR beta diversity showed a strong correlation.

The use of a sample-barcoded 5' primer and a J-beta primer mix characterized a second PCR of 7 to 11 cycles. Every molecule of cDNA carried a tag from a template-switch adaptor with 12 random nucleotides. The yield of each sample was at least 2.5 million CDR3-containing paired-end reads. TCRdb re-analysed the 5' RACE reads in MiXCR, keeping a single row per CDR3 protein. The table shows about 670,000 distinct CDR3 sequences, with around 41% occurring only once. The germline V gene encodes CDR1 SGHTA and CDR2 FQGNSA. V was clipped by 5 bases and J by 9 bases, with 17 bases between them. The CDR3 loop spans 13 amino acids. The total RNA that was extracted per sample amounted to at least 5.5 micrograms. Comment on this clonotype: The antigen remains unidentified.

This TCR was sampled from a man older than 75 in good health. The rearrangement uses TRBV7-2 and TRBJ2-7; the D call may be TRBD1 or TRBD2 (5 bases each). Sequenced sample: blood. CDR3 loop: CASSPGRQSRQYF. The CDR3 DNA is TGTGCCAGCAGCCCTGGGAGACAGAGTAGGCAGTACTTC.